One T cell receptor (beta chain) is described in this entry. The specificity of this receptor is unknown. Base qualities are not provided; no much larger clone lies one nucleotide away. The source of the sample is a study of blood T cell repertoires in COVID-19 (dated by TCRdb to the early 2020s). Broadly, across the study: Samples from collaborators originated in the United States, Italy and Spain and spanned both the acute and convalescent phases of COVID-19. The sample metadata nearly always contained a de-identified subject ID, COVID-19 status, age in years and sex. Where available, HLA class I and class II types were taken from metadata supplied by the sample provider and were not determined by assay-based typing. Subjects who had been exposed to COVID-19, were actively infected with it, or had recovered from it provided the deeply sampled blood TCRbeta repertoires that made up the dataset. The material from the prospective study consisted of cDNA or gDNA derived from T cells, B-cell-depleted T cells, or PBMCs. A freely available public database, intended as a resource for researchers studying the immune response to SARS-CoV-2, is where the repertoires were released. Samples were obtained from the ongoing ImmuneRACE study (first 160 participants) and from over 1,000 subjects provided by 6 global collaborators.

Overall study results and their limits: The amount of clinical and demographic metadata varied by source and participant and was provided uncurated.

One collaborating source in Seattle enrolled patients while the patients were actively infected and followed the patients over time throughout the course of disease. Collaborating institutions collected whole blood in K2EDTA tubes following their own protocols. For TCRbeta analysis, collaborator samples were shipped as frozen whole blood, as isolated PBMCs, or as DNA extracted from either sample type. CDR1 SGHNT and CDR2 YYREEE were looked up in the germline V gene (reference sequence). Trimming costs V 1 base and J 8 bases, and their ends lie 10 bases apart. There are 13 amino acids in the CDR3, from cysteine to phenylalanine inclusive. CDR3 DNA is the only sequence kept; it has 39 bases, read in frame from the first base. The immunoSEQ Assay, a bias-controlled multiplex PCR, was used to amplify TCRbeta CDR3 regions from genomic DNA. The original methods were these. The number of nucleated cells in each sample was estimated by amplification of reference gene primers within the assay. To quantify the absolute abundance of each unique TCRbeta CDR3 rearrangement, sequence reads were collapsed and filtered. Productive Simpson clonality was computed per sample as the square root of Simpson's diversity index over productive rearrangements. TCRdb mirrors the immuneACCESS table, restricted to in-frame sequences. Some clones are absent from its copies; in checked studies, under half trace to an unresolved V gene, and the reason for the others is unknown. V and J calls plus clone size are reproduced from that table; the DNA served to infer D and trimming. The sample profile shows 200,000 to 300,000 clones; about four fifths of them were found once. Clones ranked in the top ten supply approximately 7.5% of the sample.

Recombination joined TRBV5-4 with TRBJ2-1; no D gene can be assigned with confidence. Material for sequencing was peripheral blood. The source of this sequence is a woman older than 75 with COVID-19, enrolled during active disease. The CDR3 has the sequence CASSLTNNDEQFF. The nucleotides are TGTGCCAGCAGCTTGACTAATAACGATGAGCAGTTCTTC.